This T cell receptor beta chain came from a study of blood T cell repertoires in COVID-19. The CDR3 runs to 13 residues. V gave up 3 bases and J gave up 6 bases, with 10 bases separating them. CDR1 is KGHDR and CDR2 is SFDVKD in the germline V gene. Generated by immunoSEQ multiplex PCR, the TCRdb table keeps only in-frame clones and is missing some. The sample holds around 170,000 clones, 80% seen once. The specimen was PBMCs or T cells enriched from blood (not recorded which). The TCR was taken from a man in his 60s who had been exposed to COVID-19. The chain combines TRBV24-1 with TRBJ1-2; TRBD1 is a possible D gene (5 bases). The CDR3 DNA reads as TGTGCCACCAGTGATGGGACTCTCCATGGCTACACCTTC. The encoded protein is CATSDGTLHGYTF.